This passage covers 31 T cell receptor beta chains from one sample sequenced in a study of shared clonotypes between healthy human individuals. The assay was immunoSEQ multiplex PCR, and TCRdb's table has in-frame clones only and misses some. The sample contains roughly 1 million clones, 70% to 80% of which appear only once. The sequencing input was memory CD4+ T cells sorted from blood. This sample's subset: CD45RA-negative fraction. The receptors stem from a man younger than 35 in good health.

The chain combines TRBV19 with TRBJ1-5; 8 bases agree with TRBD1. The CDR3 has 13 amino acids. Germline V gene sequence: CDR1 LNHDA, CDR2 SQIVND (reference sequence). V was pared by 6 bases and J by 7 bases, with 5 bases of the junction left unmatched. The CDR3 region is CASRDRAGQPQHF. CDR3 DNA sequence: TGTGCCAGTAGGGACAGGGCCGGGCAGCCCCAGCATTTT. The full variable domain, its missing parts supplied by reference TRBV19 and TRBJ1-5, is DGGITQSPKYLFRKEGQNVTLSCEQNLNHDAMYWYRQDPGQGLRLIYYSQIVNDFQKGDIAEGYSVSREKKESFPLTVTSAQKNPTAFYLCASRDRAGQPQHFGDGTRLSIL.

This chain connects TRBV7-6 to TRBJ1-1, with D tentatively TRBD1 (6 bases). The CDR3 is made up of 15 amino acids. V shed 5 bases and J shed 0 bases, with 13 bases lying between them. Germline V gives CDR1 SGHVS, CDR2 FNYEAQ. The CDR3 spells CASSQGPTLNTEAFF. For the CDR3, the DNA is TGTGCCAGCAGCCAGGGGCCTACCCTGAACACTGAAGCTTTCTTT.

This clone turned up a few times. V usage is TRBV30 and J usage is TRBJ1-1; no clear D. The CDR3 spans 12 residues. Looked up from germline, CDR1 is GTSNPN and CDR2 is SVGIG (reference sequence). V was cut by 4 bases and J by 4 bases, with 10 bases left in between. DNA of the CDR3: TGTGCCTGGACTACACGGAGCACTGAAGCTTTCTTT. Its translation: CAWTTRSTEAFF.

The chain recombines TRBV4-3 with TRBJ1-1, with D maybe TRBD1 (6 bases). The CDR3 length is 18 residues. V was trimmed by 0 bases and J by 0 bases, leaving 17 bases between them. Per the germline V gene, CDR1 is LGHNA and CDR2 is YSLEER. CDR3 loop: CASSQDLGTTGMNTEAFF. The CDR3 DNA sequence: TGCGCCAGCAGCCAAGATCTAGGGACGACAGGTATGAACACTGAAGCTTTCTTT.

The chain links TRBV30 to TRBJ1-1; TRBD1 matches at 9 bases. The CDR3 length is 14 residues. Trimming took 3 bases from V and 5 from J; bases not matched to a gene: 7. The germline V gene has CDR1 GTSNPN and CDR2 SVGIG (reference sequence). Here the CDR3 DNA reads TGTGCCTGGAGGTTGGGACAGGGATCTACTGAAGCTTTCTTT. Its protein is CAWRLGQGSTEAFF.

The V gene is TRBV30, the J gene TRBJ1-6; no clear D gene. The CDR3 spans 13 residues. Per the germline V gene, CDR1 is GTSNPN and CDR2 is SVGIG (reference sequence). V was shortened by 5 bases and J by 9 bases, with 14 bases between the two germline ends. The CDR3 protein is CAWATADGSPLHF. CDR3 sequence (DNA): TGTGCCTGGGCAACGGCAGATGGTTCACCCCTCCACTTT. Drawing the rest from reference TRBV30 and TRBJ1-6, the complete variable domain is SQTIHQWPATLVQPVGSPLSLECTVEGTSNPNLYWYRQAAGRGLQLLFYSVGIGQISSEVPQNLSASRPQDRQFILSSKKLLLSDSGFYLCAWATADGSPLHFGNGTRLTVT.

This chain links TRBV11-3 with TRBJ2-1; D unclear. Germline CDR1 reads SGHNT; CDR2 reads YENEEA. This CDR3 is 9 amino acids long. The V gene lost 6 bases and the J gene lost 10 bases, with 4 bases spanning the gap. CDR3 in amino acids: CASRYEQFF. The CDR3 DNA reads as TGTGCCAGCAGGTACGAGCAGTTCTTC.

The gene calls are TRBV7-8 and TRBJ2-1; a weak D match, TRBD2 (6 bases). Germline assignment: CDR1 SGHVS and CDR2 FQNEAQ. Trimming left V 0 bases short and J 8 bases short, with 8 bases between. The CDR3 contains 13 residues. CDR3 in DNA: TGTGCCAGCAGCTTAGCCCGGGAGTATGAGCAGTTCTTC. The encoded protein is CASSLAREYEQFF.

V and J are TRBV2 and TRBJ2-1, with D possibly matching TRBD2 (6 bases). There are 13 residues in the CDR3. The V gene lost 5 bases and the J gene lost 9 bases, with 14 bases spanning the gap. Germline loops: CDR1 SNHLY, CDR2 FYNNEI. The CDR3 region is CASSPNTGGEQFF. For the CDR3, the DNA is TGTGCCAGCAGTCCCAACACCGGGGGTGAGCAGTTCTTC.

This sequence joins TRBV5-8 and TRBJ2-1, with TRBD2 matching over 7 bases. Per germline, CDR1 SGHTS and CDR2 YDEGEE. V shed 4 bases and J 3 bases; nucleotides not matched to a gene: 10. CDR3 size: 16 residues. The chain's CDR3 is CASSPQGLVLYNEQFF. Written as DNA, the CDR3 is TGTGCCAGCAGCCCACAAGGACTAGTGCTCTACAATGAGCAGTTCTTC.

CDR3 DNA: TGTGCCTGGAGTACCCAGGGAAGTAATTTTGGCTACACCTTC. It yields the protein CAWSTQGSNFGYTF. The chain uses TRBV30 and TRBJ1-2; D is perhaps TRBD1 (5 bases). V shed 2 bases and J shed 7 bases, with 17 bases lying between them. The CDR3 consists of 14 residues. From germline, CDR1 is GTSNPN and CDR2 SVGIG (reference sequence).

In this sample, this clone turned up once. V gene TRBV4-2 combines with J gene TRBJ1-4, with TRBD1 identical over 9 bases. Per germline, CDR1 LGHNA and CDR2 YNFKEQ. The CDR3 totals 14 residues. J gave up 6 bases and V 3 bases, and 2 bases lay outside the gene matches. The chain's CDR3 is CASSQGQGHEKLFF. The CDR3 DNA sequence: TGTGCCAGCAGCCAGGGACAGGGTCATGAAAAACTGTTTTTT.

This clone came up many times. This chain links TRBV2 with TRBJ2-2; D remains ambiguous. Between the trimmed V and J ends, which lost 11 bases and 7 bases, there was a span of 17 bases. Per the germline V gene, CDR1 is SNHLY and CDR2 is FYNNEI. This CDR3 has 13 residues. The CDR3 DNA follows: TGTGCCCAGCGTCGTTCGGGTAACGGGGAGCTGTTTTTT. Its translation: CAQRRSGNGELFF.

V is TRBV2 and J is TRBJ2-5; TRBD1 might be the D (6 bases). The V and J ends lost 7 bases and 2 bases respectively, with 17 bases between them. This CDR3 region has 15 residues. Per germline, CDR1 SNHLY and CDR2 FYNNEI. CDR3 sequence reads: CASKTGSLVQETQYF. CDR3 sequence (DNA): TGTGCCAGCAAGACAGGTAGCCTAGTGCAAGAGACCCAGTACTTC.

This chain uses TRBV7-9 with TRBJ2-7, with 10 bases fitting TRBD2. Germline V lookup: CDR1 SEHNR, CDR2 FQNEAQ (reference sequence). The junction had 3 bases not matched to a gene; V was cut back by 4 bases and J by 0 bases. This CDR3 is 15 amino acids long. CDR3 sequence: CASSSRTSGSYEQYF. The CDR3 DNA reads as TGTGCCAGCAGCTCCCGGACTAGCGGCTCCTACGAGCAGTACTTC.

The chain carries TRBV2 and TRBJ2-7, with TRBD2 matching over 11 bases. The V gene end was trimmed by 5 bases and the J gene end by 5 bases; junction bases not matched to a gene: 5. The V gene's germline CDR1 is SNHLY and CDR2 FYNNEI. The CDR3 spans 14 residues. This chain's CDR3 is CASSFTSGRNEQYF. The CDR3 DNA reads as TGTGCCAGCAGTTTCACTAGCGGGAGAAACGAGCAGTACTTC. The whole variable domain, remainder taken from reference TRBV2 and TRBJ2-7, is EPEVTQTPSHQVTQMGQEVILRCVPISNHLYFYWYRQILGQKVEFLVSFYNNEISEKSEIFDDQFSVERPDGSNFTLKIRSTKLEDSAMYFCASSFTSGRNEQYFGPGTRLTVT.

This chain links TRBV9 with TRBJ2-3; 8 bases fit TRBD2. This CDR3 is 15 amino acids long. J lost 5 bases, V lost 3 bases, and 8 bases had no gene match. Germline CDR1 and CDR2: SGDLS and YYNGEE. The DNA for the CDR3 is TGTGCCAGCAGCGATGTTGCGGGAGGCGTAGATACGCAGTATTTT. It translates to CASSDVAGGVDTQYF. The full variable domain, its missing parts supplied by reference TRBV9 and TRBJ2-3, is DSGVTQTPKHLITATGQRVTLRCSPRSGDLSVYWYQQSLDQGLQFLIQYYNGEERAKGNILERFSAQQFPDLHSELNLSSLELGDSALYFCASSDVAGGVDTQYFGPGTRLTVL.

The CDR3 sequence is CASSSRWGQGGFKKEKLFF. The CDR3 DNA follows: TGTGCCAGCAGCTCCCGGTGGGGCCAGGGAGGATTCAAAAAGGAAAAACTGTTTTTT. The chain couples TRBV5-6 to TRBJ1-4; TRBD1 is a possible D gene (5 bases). Germline CDR1 and CDR2: SGHDT and YYEEEE. The CDR3 length is 19 residues. Trimming pared 3 bases from V and 8 bases from J, leaving 29 bases between.

The genes are TRBV18 and TRBJ2-2; no definite D call. V shed 0 bases and J shed 4 bases, with 6 bases lying between them. The CDR3 length is 14 residues. Germline CDR1 is KGHSH and CDR2 is LQKENI. CDR3 amino acids: CASSPPAFTGELFF. In DNA form, the CDR3 reads TGTGCCAGCTCACCACCTGCGTTCACCGGGGAGCTGTTTTTT. Based on the CDR3 plus reference TRBV18 and TRBJ2-2, the full variable domain is NAGVMQNPRHLVRRRGQEARLRCSPMKGHSHVYWYRQLPEEGLKFMVYLQKENIIDESGMPKERFSAEFPKEGPSILRIQQVVRGDSAAYFCASSPPAFTGELFFGEGSRLTVL.

This sequence joins TRBV10-3 and TRBJ2-7; TRBD2 matches at 7 bases. Germline lookup yields CDR1 ENHRY and CDR2 SYGVKD. The V and J ends lost 6 bases and 5 bases, in that order; junction bases with no gene match: 10. The CDR3 totals 14 residues. CDR3 in amino acids: CAIRPGGMGDEQYF. CDR3 nucleotides: TGTGCCATCAGGCCGGGGGGAATGGGGGACGAGCAGTACTTC.

This clone was observed a handful of times. This chain uses TRBV6-6 with TRBJ2-5; D ambiguous. This CDR3 is built from 12 residues. From germline, CDR1 is MNHNY and CDR2 SVGAGI (reference sequence). V was cut by 10 bases and J by 5 bases, with 14 bases left in between. CDR3 DNA sequence: TGTGCCACTGTGGACGGTGGGGAGACCCAGTACTTC. It yields the protein CATVDGGETQYF.

J is TRBJ1-1 and V is TRBV28; D unclear. Germline V gene lookup returns CDR1 MDHEN and CDR2 SYDVKM. Trimming took off 6 bases at V and 9 bases at J, with 17 bases between the two ends. CDR3 length: 13 amino acids. The CDR3: CASSLESVLQAFF. In DNA form, the CDR3 reads TGTGCCAGCAGCCTGGAGTCAGTATTGCAAGCTTTCTTT. The entire variable domain, with the rest obtained from reference TRBV28 and TRBJ1-1, is as follows: DVKVTQSSRYLVKRTGEKVFLECVQDMDHENMFWYRQDPGLGLRLIYFSYDVKMKEKGDIPEGYSVSREKKERFSLILESASTNQTSMYLCASSLESVLQAFFGQGTRLTVV.

The chain carries TRBV30 and TRBJ1-6; tentative D call: TRBD1 (5 bases). The V and J ends lost 0 bases and 6 bases respectively, with 12 bases between them. The CDR3 runs to 15 residues. Germline assignment: CDR1 GTSNPN and CDR2 SVGIG (reference sequence). CDR3 protein: CAWSVRGRFNSPLHF. CDR3 bases: TGTGCCTGGAGTGTACGGGGACGGTTTAATTCACCCCTCCACTTT.

The chain uses TRBV28 and TRBJ1-2, with D possibly matching TRBD1 (6 bases). Trimming removed 2 bases at V and 0 bases at J, with 10 bases between. Germline V CDR1 and CDR2: MDHEN, SYDVKM. This CDR3 spans 15 amino acids. CDR3 region: CASSLRGGTNYGYTF. The CDR3 nucleotides are TGTGCCAGCAGTTTAAGGGGGGGTACTAACTATGGCTACACCTTC.

This clone was seen at least ten times. V is TRBV10-3 and J is TRBJ1-6; D might be TRBD1 (5 bases). Germline CDR1 reads ENHRY; CDR2 reads SYGVKD. The CDR3 is 15 amino acids. V was trimmed by 4 bases and J by 5 bases, leaving 12 bases between them. The CDR3 reads CAISGGGRDNSPLHF. DNA for the CDR3: TGTGCCATCAGTGGGGGGGGACGAGATAATTCACCCCTCCACTTT.

J is TRBJ2-7 and V is TRBV19; D is ambiguous. From germline, CDR1 is LNHDA and CDR2 SQIVND (reference sequence). CDR3 length: 10 amino acids. The CDR3 DNA reads TGTGGGCGCATAACCTACGAGCAGTACTTC. Translating it yields CGRITYEQYF.

The chain employs TRBV21-1 and TRBJ2-3; no check of the table's D call, TRBD1, against the DNA was made. TRBV21-1 is a pseudogene. There are 16 residues in the CDR3. CDR3 amino acids: CASSNRTGREADTQYF. CDR3 sequence (DNA): TGTGCCAGCAGCAACCGGACAGGGAGGGAGGCAGATACGCAGTATTTT.

J is TRBJ1-4 and V is TRBV6-5; no firm D call. The CDR3 totals 12 residues. In germline, CDR1 is MNHEY, CDR2 SVGAGI. The germline V and J ends were trimmed by 4 bases and 5 bases, with 5 bases remaining between them. CDR3 loop: CASSSQNEKLFF. CDR3 nucleotide sequence: TGTGCCAGCAGTTCTCAAAATGAAAAACTGTTTTTT.

This clone showed up just once. V usage is TRBV19 and J usage is TRBJ2-7; D possibly corresponds to TRBD1 (5 bases). Germline CDR1 and CDR2: LNHDA and SQIVND (reference sequence). The CDR3 extends over 14 amino acids. V lost 3 bases, J lost 5 bases, and 14 bases lay in between. Here the CDR3 reads CASSMGQGYDEQYF. The CDR3 DNA follows: TGTGCCAGTAGTATGGGGCAGGGTTACGACGAGCAGTACTTC.

This clone was detected only once. This chain uses TRBV7-6 with TRBJ2-5, with TRBD2 matching over 11 bases. V lost 2 bases, J lost 2 bases, and 7 bases stayed unmatched. The CDR3 sequence is 17 residues long. Germline loops: CDR1 SGHVS, CDR2 FNYEAQ. The CDR3 is CASSLSIWTSGQETQYF. The CDR3 DNA follows: TGTGCCAGCAGCTTATCTATTTGGACTAGCGGGCAAGAGACCCAGTACTTC.

This clone was found a few times. The rearrangement uses TRBV29-1 and TRBJ1-1; D perhaps matches TRBD1 (5 bases). From germline, CDR1 is SQVTM and CDR2 ANQGSEA. CDR3 length: 14 residues. The germline V and J ends were trimmed by 3 bases and 3 bases, with 14 bases remaining between them. CDR3 DNA: TGCAGCGTTGATCCCAAGGGGAAAGACACTGAAGCTTTCTTT. It translates to CSVDPKGKDTEAFF.